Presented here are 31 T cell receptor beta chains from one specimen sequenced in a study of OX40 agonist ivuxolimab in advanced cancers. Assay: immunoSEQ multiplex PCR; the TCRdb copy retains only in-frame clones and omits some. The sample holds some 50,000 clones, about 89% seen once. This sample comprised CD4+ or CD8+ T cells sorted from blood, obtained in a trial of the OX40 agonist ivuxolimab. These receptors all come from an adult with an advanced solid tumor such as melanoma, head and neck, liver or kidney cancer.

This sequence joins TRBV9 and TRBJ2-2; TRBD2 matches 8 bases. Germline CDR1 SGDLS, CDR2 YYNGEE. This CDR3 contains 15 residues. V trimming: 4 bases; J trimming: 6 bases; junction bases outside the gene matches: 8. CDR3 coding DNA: TGTGCCAGCAGCACCGGGACTAGAAGCCCCGGGGAGCTGTTTTTT. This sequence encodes CASSTGTRSPGELFF.

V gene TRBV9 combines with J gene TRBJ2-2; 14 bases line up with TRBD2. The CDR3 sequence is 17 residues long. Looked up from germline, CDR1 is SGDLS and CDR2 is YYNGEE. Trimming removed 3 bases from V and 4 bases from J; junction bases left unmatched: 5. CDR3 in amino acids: CASSGGGTSGSTGELFF. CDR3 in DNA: TGTGCCAGCAGCGGAGGAGGGACTAGCGGGAGCACCGGGGAGCTGTTTTTT. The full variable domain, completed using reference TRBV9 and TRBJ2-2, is DSGVTQTPKHLITATGQRVTLRCSPRSGDLSVYWYQQSLDQGLQFLIQYYNGEERAKGNILERFSAQQFPDLHSELNLSSLELGDSALYFCASSGGGTSGSTGELFFGEGSRLTVL.

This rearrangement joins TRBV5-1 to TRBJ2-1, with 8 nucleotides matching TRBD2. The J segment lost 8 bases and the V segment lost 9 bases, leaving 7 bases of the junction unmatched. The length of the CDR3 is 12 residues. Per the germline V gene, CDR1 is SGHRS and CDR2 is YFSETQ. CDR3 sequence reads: CATGGSGHEQFF. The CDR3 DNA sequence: TGCGCCACGGGAGGGAGCGGACATGAGCAGTTCTTC.

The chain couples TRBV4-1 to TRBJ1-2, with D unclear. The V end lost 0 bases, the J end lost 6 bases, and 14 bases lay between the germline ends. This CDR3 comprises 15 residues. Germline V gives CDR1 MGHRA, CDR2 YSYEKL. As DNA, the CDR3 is TGCGCCAGCAGCCAAGATGATGGGGTTGGGGATGGCTACACCTTC. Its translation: CASSQDDGVGDGYTF.

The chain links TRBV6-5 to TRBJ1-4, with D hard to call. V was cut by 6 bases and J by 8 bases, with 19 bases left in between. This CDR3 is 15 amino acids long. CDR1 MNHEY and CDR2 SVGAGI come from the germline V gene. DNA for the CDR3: TGTGCCAGCAGCCACCTTCAGGACCATAACGAAAAACTGTTTTTT. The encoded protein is CASSHLQDHNEKLFF.

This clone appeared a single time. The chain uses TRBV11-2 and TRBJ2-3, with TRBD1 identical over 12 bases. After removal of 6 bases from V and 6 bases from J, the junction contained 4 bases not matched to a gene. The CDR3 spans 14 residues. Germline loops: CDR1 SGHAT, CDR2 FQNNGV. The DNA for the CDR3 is TGTGCCAGCAGGACGGGACAGGGGGCTGATACGCAGTATTTT. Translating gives CASRTGQGADTQYF.

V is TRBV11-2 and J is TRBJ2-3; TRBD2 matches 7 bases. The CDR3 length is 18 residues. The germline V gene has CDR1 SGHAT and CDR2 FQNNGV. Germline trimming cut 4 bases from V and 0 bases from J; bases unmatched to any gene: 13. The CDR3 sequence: CASSSSTSYSASTDTQYF. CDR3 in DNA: TGTGCCAGCAGCTCCTCGACTAGCTACTCAGCTAGCACAGATACGCAGTATTTT. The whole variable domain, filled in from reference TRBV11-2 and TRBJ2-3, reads EAGVAQSPRYKIIEKRQSVAFWCNPISGHATLYWYQQILGQGPKLLIQFQNNGVVDDSQLPKDRFSAERLKGVDSTLKIQPAKLEDSAVYLCASSSSTSYSASTDTQYFGPGTRLTVL.

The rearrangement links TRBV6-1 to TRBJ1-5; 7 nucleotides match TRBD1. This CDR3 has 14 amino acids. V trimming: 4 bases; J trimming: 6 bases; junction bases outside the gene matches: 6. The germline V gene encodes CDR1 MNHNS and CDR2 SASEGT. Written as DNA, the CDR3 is TGTGCCAGCAGTGCCACAGGGGTTGGTCAGCCCCAGCATTTT. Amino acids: CASSATGVGQPQHF.

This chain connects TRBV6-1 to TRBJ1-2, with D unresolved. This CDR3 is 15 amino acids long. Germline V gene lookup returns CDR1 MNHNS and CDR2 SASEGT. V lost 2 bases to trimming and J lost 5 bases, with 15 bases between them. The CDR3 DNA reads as TGTGCCAGCAGTGAAAAGGACGGAGGGCCTTATGGCTACACCTTC. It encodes CASSEKDGGPYGYTF.

The CDR3 loop is CASSPGLPSYEQYF. The CDR3 DNA sequence: TGTGCCAGCAGCCCCGGTTTACCGTCCTACGAGCAGTACTTC. This chain uses TRBV6-5 with TRBJ2-7; the D is unclear. Germline V gene sequence: CDR1 MNHEY, CDR2 SVGAGI. This CDR3 region has 14 residues. V was cut by 6 bases and J by 1 base, with 13 bases left in between.

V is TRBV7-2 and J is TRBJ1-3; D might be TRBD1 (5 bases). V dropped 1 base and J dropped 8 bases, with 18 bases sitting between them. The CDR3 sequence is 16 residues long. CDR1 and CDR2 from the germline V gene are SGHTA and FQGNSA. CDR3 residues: CASSLDGDPGPYTIYF. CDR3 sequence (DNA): TGTGCCAGCAGCTTAGACGGGGACCCTGGCCCGTACACCATATATTTT.

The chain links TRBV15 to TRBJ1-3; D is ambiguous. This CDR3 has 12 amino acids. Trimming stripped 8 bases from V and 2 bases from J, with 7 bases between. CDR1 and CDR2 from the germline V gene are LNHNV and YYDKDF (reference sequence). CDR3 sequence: CATGEPGNTIYF. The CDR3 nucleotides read TGTGCCACCGGTGAACCTGGAAACACCATATATTTT.

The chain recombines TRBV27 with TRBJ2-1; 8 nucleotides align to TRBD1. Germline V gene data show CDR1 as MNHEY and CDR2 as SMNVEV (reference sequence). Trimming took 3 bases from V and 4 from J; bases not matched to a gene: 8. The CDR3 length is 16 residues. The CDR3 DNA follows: TGTGCCAGCAGTTTTATCCGGGACAGGACTTACAATGAGCAGTTCTTC. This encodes CASSFIRDRTYNEQFF.

This CDR3 is CASSRGQVSYEQYF. The CDR3 DNA is TGTGCCAGCAGCCGTGGACAGGTTTCCTACGAGCAGTACTTC. The J gene is TRBJ2-7, the V gene TRBV5-4; 7 bases align to TRBD1. Germline CDR1 reads SGHNT; CDR2 reads YYREEE (reference sequence). The J segment lost 1 base and the V segment lost 4 bases, leaving 5 bases of the junction unmatched. The CDR3 covers 14 residues.

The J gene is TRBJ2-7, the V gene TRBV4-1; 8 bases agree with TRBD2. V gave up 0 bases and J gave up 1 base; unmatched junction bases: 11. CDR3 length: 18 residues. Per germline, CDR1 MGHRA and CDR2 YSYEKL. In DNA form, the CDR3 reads TGCGCCAGCAGCCAAGACCCTCCGGGACTAGTCCTTTCCTACGAGCAGTACTTC. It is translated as CASSQDPPGLVLSYEQYF.

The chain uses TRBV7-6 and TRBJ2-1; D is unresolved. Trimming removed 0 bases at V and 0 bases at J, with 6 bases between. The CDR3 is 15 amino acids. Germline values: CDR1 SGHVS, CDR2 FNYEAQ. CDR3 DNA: TGTGCCAGCAGCTTAGCGTGGAGCTCCTACAATGAGCAGTTCTTC. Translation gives CASSLAWSSYNEQFF.

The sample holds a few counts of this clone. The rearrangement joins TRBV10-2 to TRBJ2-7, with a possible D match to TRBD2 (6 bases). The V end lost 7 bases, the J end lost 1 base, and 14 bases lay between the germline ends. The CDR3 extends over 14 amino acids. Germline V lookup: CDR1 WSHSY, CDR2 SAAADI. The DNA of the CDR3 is TGCGCCAGCAAGGAGTTGCTAGCGTCCTACGAGCAGTACTTC. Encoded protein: CASKELLASYEQYF.

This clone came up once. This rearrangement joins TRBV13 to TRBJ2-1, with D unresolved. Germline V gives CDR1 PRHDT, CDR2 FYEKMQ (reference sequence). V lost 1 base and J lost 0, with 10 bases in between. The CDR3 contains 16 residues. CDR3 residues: CASSLVAHSSYNEQFF. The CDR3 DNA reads TGTGCCAGCAGCTTAGTGGCTCATTCCTCCTACAATGAGCAGTTCTTC.

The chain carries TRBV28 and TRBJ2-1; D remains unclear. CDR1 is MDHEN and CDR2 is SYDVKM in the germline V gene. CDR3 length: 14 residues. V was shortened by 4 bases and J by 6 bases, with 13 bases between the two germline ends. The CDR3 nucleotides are TGTGCCAGCAGTTCTAGGCTAGTCCCCAATGAGCAGTTCTTC. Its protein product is CASSSRLVPNEQFF.

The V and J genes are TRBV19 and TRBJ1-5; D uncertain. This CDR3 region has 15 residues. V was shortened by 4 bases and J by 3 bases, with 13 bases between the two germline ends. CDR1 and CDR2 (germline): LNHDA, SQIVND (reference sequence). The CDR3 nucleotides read TGTGCCAGTAGTACCCCCCGGTTTATCAATCAGCCCCAGCATTTT. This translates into CASSTPRFINQPQHF.

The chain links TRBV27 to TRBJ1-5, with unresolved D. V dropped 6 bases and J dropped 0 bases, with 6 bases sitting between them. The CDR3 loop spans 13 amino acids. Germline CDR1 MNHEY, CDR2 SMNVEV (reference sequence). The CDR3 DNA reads TGTGCCAGCAGCAAATATAGCAATCAGCCCCAGCATTTT. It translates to CASSKYSNQPQHF.

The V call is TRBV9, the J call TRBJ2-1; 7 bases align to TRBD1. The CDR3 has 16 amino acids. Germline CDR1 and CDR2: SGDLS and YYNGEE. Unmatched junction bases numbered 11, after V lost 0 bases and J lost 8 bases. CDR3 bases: TGTGCCAGCAGCGTAGGGTGGGTGGGACAGTCCGATGAGCAGTTCTTC. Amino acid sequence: CASSVGWVGQSDEQFF. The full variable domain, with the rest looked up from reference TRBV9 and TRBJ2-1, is DSGVTQTPKHLITATGQRVTLRCSPRSGDLSVYWYQQSLDQGLQFLIQYYNGEERAKGNILERFSAQQFPDLHSELNLSSLELGDSALYFCASSVGWVGQSDEQFFGPGTRLTVL.

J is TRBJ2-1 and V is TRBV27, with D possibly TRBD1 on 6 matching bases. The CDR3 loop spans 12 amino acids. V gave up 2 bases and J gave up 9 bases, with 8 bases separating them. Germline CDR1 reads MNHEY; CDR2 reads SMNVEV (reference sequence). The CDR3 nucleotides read TGTGCCAGCAGTTTAGGGGGCCCTGAGCAGTTCTTC. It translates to CASSLGGPEQFF.

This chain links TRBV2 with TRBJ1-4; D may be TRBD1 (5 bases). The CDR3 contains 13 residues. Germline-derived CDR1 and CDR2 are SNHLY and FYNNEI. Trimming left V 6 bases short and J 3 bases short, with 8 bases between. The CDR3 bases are TGTGCCAGCAGAAAGGGACCTAATGAAAAACTGTTTTTT. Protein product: CASRKGPNEKLFF. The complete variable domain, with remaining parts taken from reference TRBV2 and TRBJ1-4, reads EPEVTQTPSHQVTQMGQEVILRCVPISNHLYFYWYRQILGQKVEFLVSFYNNEISEKSEIFDDQFSVERPDGSNFTLKIRSTKLEDSAMYFCASRKGPNEKLFFGSGTQLSVL.

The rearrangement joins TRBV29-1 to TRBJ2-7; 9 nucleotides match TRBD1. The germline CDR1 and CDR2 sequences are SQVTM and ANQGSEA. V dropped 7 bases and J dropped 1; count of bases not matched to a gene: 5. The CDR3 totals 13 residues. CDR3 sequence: CSARTGESYEQYF. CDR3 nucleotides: TGCAGCGCGAGGACAGGGGAGTCCTACGAGCAGTACTTC.

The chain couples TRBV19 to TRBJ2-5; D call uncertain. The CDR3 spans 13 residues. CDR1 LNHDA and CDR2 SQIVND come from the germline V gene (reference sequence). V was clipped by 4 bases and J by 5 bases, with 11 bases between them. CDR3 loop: CASSTQLWETQYF. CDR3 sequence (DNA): TGTGCCAGTAGTACCCAGCTTTGGGAGACCCAGTACTTC.

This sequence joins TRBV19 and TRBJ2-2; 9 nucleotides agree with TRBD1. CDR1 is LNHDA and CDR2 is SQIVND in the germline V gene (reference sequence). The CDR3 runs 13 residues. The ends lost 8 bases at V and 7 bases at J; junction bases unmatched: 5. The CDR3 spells CASWTGANGELFF. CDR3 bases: TGTGCCAGTTGGACAGGGGCTAACGGGGAGCTGTTTTTT.

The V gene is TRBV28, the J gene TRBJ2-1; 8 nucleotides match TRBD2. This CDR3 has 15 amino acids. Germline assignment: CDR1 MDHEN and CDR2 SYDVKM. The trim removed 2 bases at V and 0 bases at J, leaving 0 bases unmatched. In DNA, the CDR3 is TGTGCCAGCAGTTTAAGCGGGAGCTCCTACAATGAGCAGTTCTTC. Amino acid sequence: CASSLSGSSYNEQFF.

CDR3 DNA: TGTGCCAGCAGTTTATGGGGGCCGAACACCGGGGAGCTGTTTTTT. Amino acid sequence: CASSLWGPNTGELFF. V is TRBV27 and J is TRBJ2-2; D possibly corresponds to TRBD1 (6 bases). The CDR3 has 15 amino acids. CDR1 is MNHEY and CDR2 is SMNVEV in the germline V gene (reference sequence). The germline V and J ends were trimmed by 1 base and 0 bases, with 6 bases remaining between them.

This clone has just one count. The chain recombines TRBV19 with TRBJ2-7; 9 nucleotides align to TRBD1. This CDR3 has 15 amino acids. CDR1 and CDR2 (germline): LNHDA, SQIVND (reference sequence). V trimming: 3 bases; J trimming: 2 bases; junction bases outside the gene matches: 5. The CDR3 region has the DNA TGTGCCAGTAGTATCGGGACAGGGAGGACCTACGAGCAGTACTTC. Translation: CASSIGTGRTYEQYF. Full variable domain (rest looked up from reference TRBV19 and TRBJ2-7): DGGITQSPKYLFRKEGQNVTLSCEQNLNHDAMYWYRQDPGQGLRLIYYSQIVNDFQKGDIAEGYSVSREKKESFPLTVTSAQKNPTAFYLCASSIGTGRTYEQYFGPGTRLTVT.

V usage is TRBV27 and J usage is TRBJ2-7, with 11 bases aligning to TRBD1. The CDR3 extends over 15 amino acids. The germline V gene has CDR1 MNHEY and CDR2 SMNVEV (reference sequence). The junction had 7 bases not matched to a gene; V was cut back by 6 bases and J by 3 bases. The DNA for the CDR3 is TGTGCCAGCAGCCTGACAGGGACAGGGGGCTACGAGCAGTACTTC. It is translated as CASSLTGTGGYEQYF.